The T cell receptor beta chain described here comes from a study of CD8+ T cells in alopecia areata. Background on the study: The study gave treated patients oral tofacitinib at 5 to 10 mg twice daily.

Extraction and reverse transcription of RNA yielded cDNA as the sequencing template. Some clones are missing from TCRdb's copy, which holds only in-frame ones; the method was immunoSEQ multiplex PCR. This sample has 110,000 or so clones, with 56% found just once. This clone was recorded a few times. The treatment denotes: oral pan-JAK inhibitor, 5-10 mg twice daily. As part of sample collection, lesional scalp punch biopsies and peripheral blood were taken from alopecia areata patients. The germline V and J ends were trimmed by 3 bases and 3 bases, with 23 bases remaining between them. The length of the CDR3 is 18 residues. CDR1 SGHTA and CDR2 FQGNSA come from the germline V gene.

The sequence was collected from a human donor with alopecia areata. The V gene is TRBV7-2, the J gene TRBJ1-1; D is possibly TRBD1 (5 bases). Here the sequenced sample was CD4+ T cells sorted from blood, taken at week 24, from a patient treated with tofacitinib. The CDR3: CASSLGLGSVGRDTEAFF. In DNA form, the CDR3 reads TGTGCCAGCAGCTTGGGGCTCGGTAGTGTGGGGAGGGACACTGAAGCTTTCTTT.